These T cell receptor beta chains were read from a single sample in a study of OX40 agonist ivuxolimab in advanced cancers. Only in-frame clones appear in the TCRdb table, and some are missing; sequencing was by immunoSEQ multiplex PCR. Among about 76,000 clones listed, 80% to 90% were seen once. This sample comprised CD4+ or CD8+ T cells sorted from blood, obtained in a trial of the OX40 agonist ivuxolimab. Every receptor here comes from an adult with an advanced solid tumor such as melanoma, head and neck, liver or kidney cancer. Each CDR3 is given with its conserved first and last residue. The order of the fields is clone size, V gene, J gene, D gene, CDR3 DNA, CDR3 protein. A D gene is named only where the DNA matches it firmly. A row's size may be missing; if present it is once, few, many or a size class.

few,TRBV5-1,TRBJ2-3,.,TGCGCCAGCAGCAACGGGGCCGGGAGAGGGACAGATACGCAGTATTTT,CASSNGAGRGTDTQYF
.,TRBV21-1,TRBJ2-3,.,TGTGCCAGCAGCAAAACTGGGAATAACGGGGGGGGCACAGATACGCAGTATTTT,CASSKTGNNGGGTDTQYF
once,TRBV27,TRBJ2-3,TRBD2,TGTGCCAGCAGTTTAGTGGGGGTGGCTAGCGGGCTCACAGATACGCAGTATTTT,CASSLVGVASGLTDTQYF
.,TRBV2,TRBJ1-3,TRBD1,TGTGCCAGCTCACCGGGACAGGGACTTACTGGAAACACCATATATTTT,CASSPGQGLTGNTIYF
once,TRBV7-3,TRBJ1-1,TRBD1,TGTGCCAGCAGCAAAACAGGGGGTGACACTGAAGCTTTCTTT,CASSKTGGDTEAFF
.,TRBV7-2,TRBJ1-2,.,TGTGCCAGCAGCCCCACCCCCTCCGGGACGGACTTTATTGGCTATGGCTACACCTTC,CASSPTPSGTDFIGYGYTF
few,TRBV6-5,TRBJ1-6,.,TGTGCCAGCAGTTACGATGAGGGCAGCTCACCCCTCCACTTT,CASSYDEGSSPLHF
.,TRBV5-5,TRBJ1-2,.,TGTGCCAGCAGCCCCGGGGGAGGGACGGCCCATAACTATGGCTACACCTTC,CASSPGGGTAHNYGYTF
few,TRBV11-3,TRBJ2-2,TRBD2,TGTGCCAGCAGCGTAGCGGGGGCCGGGGAGCTGTTTTTT,CASSVAGAGELFF
.,TRBV7-2,TRBJ2-3,TRBD2,TGTGCCAGCAGCTTAGGACTAGCGGGGGGCTACACAGATACGCAGTATTTT,CASSLGLAGGYTDTQYF
.,TRBV5-4,TRBJ1-1,.,TGTGCCAGCAGCCATACAGGTGGCACTGAAGCTTTCTTT,CASSHTGGTEAFF
.,TRBV9,TRBJ2-3,.,TGTGCCAGCAGCGTAGAAGGACCGACTACTAGCACAGATACGCAGTATTTT,CASSVEGPTTSTDTQYF
.,TRBV2,TRBJ1-1,.,TGTGCCAGCAGTGAAAACCTGATGAACACTGAAGCTTTCTTT,CASSENLMNTEAFF
.,TRBV7-2,TRBJ1-3,.,TGTGCCAGCAGCCCCTCCCCCCGGAGGGGTGGAAACACCATATATTTT,CASSPSPRRGGNTIYF
.,TRBV30,TRBJ1-2,.,TGTGCCTGGAGTGTACTTGGGGGCTCTAACTATGGCTACACCTTC,CAWSVLGGSNYGYTF
.,TRBV4-1,TRBJ2-6,.,TGCGCCAGCAGCCAAGATCACCCCTTCGGTGGGGCCAACGTCCTGACTTTC,CASSQDHPFGGANVLTF
.,TRBV6-1,TRBJ2-3,TRBD2,TGTGCCAGCAGTGACGGGACTAGCGGGGGCACAGATACGCAGTATTTT,CASSDGTSGGTDTQYF
.,TRBV21-1,TRBJ2-1,.,TGTGCCAGCAGCGCGGACGAGACGAATGAGCAGTTCTTC,CASSADETNEQFF
.,TRBV7-2,TRBJ1-5,TRBD1,TGTGCCAGCAGTAACGCAGACAGGGGCAATCAGCCCCAGCATTTT,CASSNADRGNQPQHF
once,TRBV5-1,TRBJ2-1,TRBD1,TGCGCCAGCAGCTTGGGGCGACAGGGGGGGCATGAGCAGTTCTTC,CASSLGRQGGHEQFF
.,TRBV7-9,TRBJ2-7,.,TGTGCCAGCAGCCCTCAGGGGGGCGCGTTCGAGCAGTACTTC,CASSPQGGAFEQYF
.,TRBV7-9,TRBJ2-3,TRBD1,TGTGCCAGCAGCTCAACCGGGACAGGGACAGATACGCAGTATTTT,CASSSTGTGTDTQYF
.,TRBV10-3,TRBJ1-6,TRBD1,TGTGCCATCAGTGAGTGGGACAGCCTTTCAAGAGATAATTCACCCCTCCACTTT,CAISEWDSLSRDNSPLHF
few,TRBV4-1,TRBJ2-2,TRBD2,TGCGCCAGCAGCCAAGGACTTTTACAGCGGGAGAGGTACACCGGGGAGCTGTTTTTT,CASSQGLLQRERYTGELFF
few,TRBV2,TRBJ1-4,.,TGTGCCTGTGAGGATGAAAAACTGTTTTTT,CACEDEKLFF
.,TRBV6-6,TRBJ2-2,.,TGTGCCAGCAGTTACGCGTATTCCGGGGAGCTGTTTTTT,CASSYAYSGELFF
.,TRBV12-5,TRBJ1-4,.,TGTGCTAGTGGATCTCCGGACCTAGGTGAGGAAAAACTGTTTTTT,CASGSPDLGEEKLFF
.,TRBV7-2,TRBJ2-7,.,TGTGCCAGCAGCGGGGGCCTCGCCTTCTACGAGCAGTACTTC,CASSGGLAFYEQYF
.,TRBV7-4,TRBJ2-3,TRBD2,TGTGCCAGCAGTTTTAGCGGGGGGTCCACAGATACGCAGTATTTT,CASSFSGGSTDTQYF
.,TRBV5-4,TRBJ2-1,TRBD2,TGTGCCAGCAGCGGGACTAGCGGGGGAGGGGAGCAGTTCTTC,CASSGTSGGGEQFF
.,TRBV27,TRBJ1-1,.,TGTGCCAGCAGTTTACTTGCGGGGGGGGACGCTGAAGCTTTCTTT,CASSLLAGGDAEAFF
.,TRBV5-1,TRBJ1-4,TRBD1,TGCGCCAGCAGCGGACCGACAGGGGGTAATGAAAAACTGTTTTTT,CASSGPTGGNEKLFF
.,TRBV9,TRBJ1-3,.,TGTGCCAGCAGCGTAGAAGGGACGAGGGGAAACACCATATATTTT,CASSVEGTRGNTIYF
.,TRBV19,TRBJ2-1,.,TGTGCCAGTAGTCCTGGTGGGAGGAGTAATGAGCAGTTCTTC,CASSPGGRSNEQFF
.,TRBV9,TRBJ2-4,.,TGTGCCAGCAGCCCTGGTCTTGGGGGAGCAGGAAACATTCAGTACTTC,CASSPGLGGAGNIQYF
.,TRBV19,TRBJ2-7,.,TGTGCCAGTAGTATGGGGGGCCGGTACGAGCAGTACTTC,CASSMGGRYEQYF
.,TRBV12-5,TRBJ2-7,TRBD2,TGTGCTAGTGGTCTGCACGGGGGGGCGTACGAGCAGTACTTC,CASGLHGGAYEQYF
.,TRBV5-1,TRBJ2-1,.,TGCGCCAGCAGCGGTCTAGCGCCCACCTACAATGAGCAGTTCTTC,CASSGLAPTYNEQFF
.,TRBV10-2,TRBJ1-2,.,TGCGCCAGCAGAAAGGGACTGAACTATGGCTACACCTTC,CASRKGLNYGYTF
.,TRBV10-3,TRBJ2-7,TRBD1,TGTGCCATCAGTGGGGCTCCGGGACAGTCATACGAGCAGTACTTC,CAISGAPGQSYEQYF
.,TRBV6-5,TRBJ1-2,.,TGTGCCAGCAGTTACTCGAACACGGGGGGATATGGCTACACCTTC,CASSYSNTGGYGYTF
.,TRBV15,TRBJ1-5,TRBD1,TGTGCCACCAGCAGGATAGGGACAGGGGCCGATCAGCCCCAGCATTTT,CATSRIGTGADQPQHF
.,TRBV2,TRBJ2-3,.,TGTGCCAGCATAGCCGCAGATACGCAGTATTTT,CASIAADTQYF
.,TRBV29-1,TRBJ2-7,.,TGCAGCGTCGTACCGCGGGGAGGCCACGAGCAGTACTTC,CSVVPRGGHEQYF
.,TRBV5-1,TRBJ2-3,TRBD2,TGCGCCAGCAGCTTGGGGCGGGGGGCTAGCACAGATACGCAGTATTTT,CASSLGRGASTDTQYF
.,TRBV19,TRBJ1-6,.,TGTGCCAGTAGCAGTCTCCAGACGAGCTCCTATAATTCACCCCTCCACTTT,CASSSLQTSSYNSPLHF
.,TRBV6-5,TRBJ2-7,.,TGTGCCAGCAGACTCCGGGCGGACTACGAGCAGTACTTC,CASRLRADYEQYF
.,TRBV20-1,TRBJ1-1,.,TGCAGTGCCCCGGACAGTACTGAAGCTTTCTTT,CSAPDSTEAFF
.,TRBV27,TRBJ2-1,.,TGTGCCAGCAGTTTGCTAGGGTCCAAATACCACAATGAGCAGTTCTTC,CASSLLGSKYHNEQFF
.,TRBV19,TRBJ1-1,.,TGTGCCAGTAGTAGAGGGGACATTAACACTGAAGCTTTCTTT,CASSRGDINTEAFF
.,TRBV4-1,TRBJ2-3,.,TGCGCCAGCACCCAAACCCAAACACAGGGTTGGCCAGATACGCAGTATTTT,CASTQTQTQGWPDTQYF
.,TRBV27,TRBJ2-7,TRBD2,TGTGCCAGCAGTTCCCTACTAGCGGGAGGATGGGAGCAGTACTTC,CASSSLLAGGWEQYF
once,TRBV19,TRBJ1-5,TRBD1,TGTGCCAGTACTACAGGGGCAATCAATCAGCCCCAGCATTTT,CASTTGAINQPQHF